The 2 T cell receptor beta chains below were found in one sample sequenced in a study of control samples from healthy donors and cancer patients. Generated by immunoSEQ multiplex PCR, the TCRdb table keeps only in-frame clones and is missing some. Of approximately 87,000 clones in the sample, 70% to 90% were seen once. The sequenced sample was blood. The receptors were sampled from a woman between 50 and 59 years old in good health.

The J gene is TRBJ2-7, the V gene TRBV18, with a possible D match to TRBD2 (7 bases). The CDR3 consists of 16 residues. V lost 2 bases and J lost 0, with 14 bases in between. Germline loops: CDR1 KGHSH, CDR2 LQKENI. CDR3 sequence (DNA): TGTGCCAGCTCACCAACGCGGCGGGGGCCCTCCTACGAGCAGTACTTC. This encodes CASSPTRRGPSYEQYF.

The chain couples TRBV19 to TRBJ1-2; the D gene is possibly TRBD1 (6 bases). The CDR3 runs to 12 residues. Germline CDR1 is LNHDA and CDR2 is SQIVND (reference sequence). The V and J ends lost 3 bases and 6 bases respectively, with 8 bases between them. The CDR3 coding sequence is TGTGCCAGTAGTATCAAGGGGGATGGCTACACCTTC. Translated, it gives CASSIKGDGYTF.